These 13 T cell receptor beta chains share one sample of origin, sequenced in a study of cytomegalovirus exposure and HLA in healthy donors. The PCR made use of 60 Vbeta and 13 Jbeta primers. TCRdb's table, derived via immunoSEQ multiplex PCR, lists solely in-frame clones and lacks some. The sample lists around 99,000 clones; around 81% were seen once. The sample was PBMCs. The receptor source for this set is a woman aged 25 to 39 in good health and CMV-seronegative.

This chain connects TRBV9 to TRBJ1-4, with no clear D. The CDR3 consists of 13 residues. Germline loops: CDR1 SGDLS, CDR2 YYNGEE. V lost 0 bases and J 7 bases, leaving 7 bases between the germline ends. The CDR3 DNA reads as TGTGCCAGCAGCGTAGCCCCCAGTGAAAAACTGTTTTTT. Translation: CASSVAPSEKLFF.

The gene calls are TRBV6-6 and TRBJ1-1; D gene ambiguous. Trimming left V 2 bases short and J 1 base short, with 11 bases between. From germline, CDR1 is MNHNY and CDR2 SVGAGI (reference sequence). The CDR3 runs to 15 residues. CDR3 sequence (DNA): TGTGCCAGCAGTTACCGCGGGTCGGAGAACACTGAAGCTTTCTTT. It is translated as CASSYRGSENTEAFF.

This sequence joins TRBV27 and TRBJ2-1, with 10 nucleotides matching TRBD2. After removal of 2 bases from V and 1 base from J, the junction contained 2 bases not matched to a gene. The germline V gene has CDR1 MNHEY and CDR2 SMNVEV (reference sequence). The CDR3 extends over 16 amino acids. The CDR3 region is CASSLLAGASYNEQFF. CDR3 bases: TGTGCCAGCAGTTTACTAGCGGGAGCTTCCTACAATGAGCAGTTCTTC.

This clone was recorded only once. The rearrangement links TRBV5-4 to TRBJ2-4; maybe TRBD1 (6 bases). The ends were cut back, 3 bases at V and 10 bases at J, with 11 bases in the middle. Germline CDR1 and CDR2: SGHNT and YYREEE (reference sequence). The CDR3 is made up of 12 amino acids. This CDR3 reads CASSSYRGIQYF. In nucleotides, the CDR3 is TGTGCCAGCAGCTCCTATAGGGGGATTCAGTACTTC.

The chain links TRBV27 to TRBJ2-7; the D gene is possibly TRBD1 (5 bases). The V and J ends lost 5 bases and 2 bases respectively, with 13 bases between them. The germline V gene encodes CDR1 MNHEY and CDR2 SMNVEV (reference sequence). The CDR3 totals 14 residues. CDR3 sequence reads: CASSVGVGPYEQYF. CDR3 nucleotide sequence: TGTGCCAGCAGTGTAGGGGTGGGGCCCTACGAGCAGTACTTC.

The sample holds a few counts of this clone. Mismatch with germline at one junction end may stem from a read error. This chain's CDR3 is CASSVSGSISSEQYF. CDR3 sequence (DNA): TGTGCCAGTAGTGTTAGCGGGAGTATCTCCTCCGAGCAGTACTTC. J is TRBJ2-7 and V is TRBV19; the match to TRBD2 covers 9 bases. Per germline, CDR1 LNHDA and CDR2 SQIVND (reference sequence). This CDR3 has 15 amino acids.

This clone showed up just a few times. The chain carries TRBV19 and TRBJ2-2; 7 nucleotides align to TRBD1. In germline, CDR1 is LNHDA, CDR2 SQIVND (reference sequence). With V trimmed by 10 bases and J by 5 bases, 7 bases remained unmatched. CDR3 length: 13 amino acids. The CDR3 spells CATRQGWTGELFF. In DNA form, the CDR3 reads TGTGCCACCCGACAGGGTTGGACCGGGGAGCTGTTTTTT.

This rearrangement joins TRBV4-1 to TRBJ1-2; D unclear. Looked up from germline, CDR1 is MGHRA and CDR2 is YSYEKL. The length of the CDR3 is 15 residues. V was shortened by 4 bases and J by 3 bases, with 15 bases between the two germline ends. The CDR3 DNA reads TGCGCCAGCAGCCCCGGGAAGAATGGGGACTATGGCTACACCTTC. Its protein product is CASSPGKNGDYGYTF.

The J gene is TRBJ2-4, the V gene TRBV7-8, with 14 bases lining up with TRBD2. The CDR3 sequence is 17 residues long. J was trimmed by 8 bases and V by 5 bases; bases with no gene match: 11. The germline CDR1 and CDR2 sequences are SGHVS and FQNEAQ. Here the CDR3 DNA reads TGTGCCAGCAGCACCAGGACTAGCGGGAGGACGGGGTACATTCAGTACTTC. Residues: CASSTRTSGRTGYIQYF.

The V gene is TRBV7-2, the J gene TRBJ1-5; no definite D call. There are 14 residues in the CDR3. V lost 1 base and J lost 3, with 7 bases in between. Germline V gives CDR1 SGHTA, CDR2 FQGNSA. CDR3 sequence (DNA): TGTGCCAGCAGCTTAGTGTCAGACAATCAGCCCCAGCATTTT. This gives the protein CASSLVSDNQPQHF.

The V and J genes are TRBV11-2 and TRBJ2-1; D gene uncertain. Germline lookup yields CDR1 SGHAT and CDR2 FQNNGV. The CDR3 has 13 residues. V was shortened by 4 bases and J by 12 bases, with 16 bases between the two germline ends. CDR3 nucleotide sequence: TGTGCCAGCAGCTCATCCCGAGTTGAGCGGCAGTTCTTC. Amino acids: CASSSSRVERQFF.

This chain connects TRBV10-3 to TRBJ2-3; a weak D match, TRBD2 (5 bases). V lost 2 bases and J 3 bases, leaving 6 bases between the germline ends. Germline CDR1 ENHRY, CDR2 SYGVKD. The CDR3 covers 13 residues. CDR3 coding DNA: TGTGCCATCAGTGAGGGGAGAACAGATACGCAGTATTTT. It encodes CAISEGRTDTQYF.

V usage is TRBV18 and J usage is TRBJ1-2, with D possibly matching TRBD1 (5 bases). From germline, CDR1 is KGHSH and CDR2 LQKENI. The CDR3 spans 17 residues. V lost 3 bases and J lost 5, with 22 bases in between. CDR3 sequence reads: CASSPGGDLLLGYGYTF. In DNA, the CDR3 is TGTGCCAGCTCACCCGGGGGAGACCTCCTCCTGGGGTATGGCTACACCTTC. Complete variable domain (other parts from reference TRBV18 and TRBJ1-2): NAGVMQNPRHLVRRRGQEARLRCSPMKGHSHVYWYRQLPEEGLKFMVYLQKENIIDESGMPKERFSAEFPKEGPSILRIQQVVRGDSAAYFCASSPGGDLLLGYGYTFGSGTRLTVV.